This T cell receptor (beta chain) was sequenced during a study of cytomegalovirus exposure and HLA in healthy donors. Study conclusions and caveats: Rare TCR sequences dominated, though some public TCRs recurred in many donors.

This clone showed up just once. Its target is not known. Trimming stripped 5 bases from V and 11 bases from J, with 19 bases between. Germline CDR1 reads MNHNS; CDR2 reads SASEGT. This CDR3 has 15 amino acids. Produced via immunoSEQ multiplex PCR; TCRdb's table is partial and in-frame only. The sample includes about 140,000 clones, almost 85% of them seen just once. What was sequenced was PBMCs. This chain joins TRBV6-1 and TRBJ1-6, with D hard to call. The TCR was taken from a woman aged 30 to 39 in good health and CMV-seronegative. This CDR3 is CASSFSVGVGAPLHF. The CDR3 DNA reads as TGTGCCAGCAGTTTCAGCGTCGGGGTCGGTGCACCCCTCCACTTT.